The rows below give T cell receptor beta chains drawn from one sample of a study of blood T cell repertoires in COVID-19. TCRdb's table, derived via immunoSEQ multiplex PCR, lists solely in-frame clones and lacks some. The table lists 90,000 to 120,000 clones, 70% to 85% of them singletons. The sample taken for sequencing was peripheral blood. Receptors were obtained from a woman of 80 years or more with active or convalescent COVID-19. The CDR3 runs from the conserved cysteine through the conserved F or W. Each record gives: clone size, J gene, V gene, D gene, CDR3 DNA, CDR3 protein. The D gene is left open where the match is weak. Clone size is given for some rows only: seen once, a few or many times, or a class if the clone is expanded.

size: .
J: TRBJ2-1
V: TRBV11-2
D: TRBD1
DNA: TGTGCCAGCAGCTTAACCGGACAGGGAATTGATGAGCAGTTCTTC
CDR3: CASSLTGQGIDEQFF

size: .
J: TRBJ1-2
V: TRBV25-1
D: .
DNA: TGTGCCAGCAGTGAATTCGGGGGGCAGGGGAACTATGGCTACACCTTC
CDR3: CASSEFGGQGNYGYTF

size: .
J: TRBJ1-6
V: TRBV5-8
D: TRBD1
DNA: TGTGCCAGCAGCTTATTCGGGACAGGGAGTTCACCCCTCCACTTT
CDR3: CASSLFGTGSSPLHF

size: .
J: TRBJ2-7
V: TRBV4-2
D: .
DNA: TGTGCCAGCAGCCGCGGGACCGCTTCCTACGAGCAGTACTTC
CDR3: CASSRGTASYEQYF

size: .
J: TRBJ2-1
V: TRBV7-8
D: TRBD2
DNA: TGTGCCAGCAGCTTACTCGGACTAGCGGTCTACAATGAGCAGTTCTTC
CDR3: CASSLLGLAVYNEQFF

size: .
J: TRBJ1-5
V: TRBV19
D: .
DNA: TGTGCCAGTAGTATATTACCAGGGCAGGATCAGCCCCAGCATTTT
CDR3: CASSILPGQDQPQHF

size: .
J: TRBJ1-3
V: TRBV5-1
D: .
DNA: TGCGCCAGCAGCTTGGATTACACTGGAAACACCATATATTTT
CDR3: CASSLDYTGNTIYF

size: .
J: TRBJ1-2
V: TRBV7-3
D: TRBD1
DNA: TGTGCCAGCAGTTTTTCGGGACAGGGGGCGAATAGCTACACCTTC
CDR3: CASSFSGQGANSYTF

size: .
J: TRBJ2-3
V: TRBV7-3
D: .
DNA: TGTGCCAGCAGCTTAGGAGCGAGCACAGATACGCAGTATTTT
CDR3: CASSLGASTDTQYF

size: .
J: TRBJ2-3
V: TRBV7-9
D: TRBD2
DNA: TGTGCCAGCAGCATCACTAGCGGGAGGGCCCCGGGGTCAGATACGCAGTATTTT
CDR3: CASSITSGRAPGSDTQYF

size: .
J: TRBJ1-5
V: TRBV30
D: TRBD1
DNA: TGTGCCTGGAGTCAAATCTCCGGGACAGGGGTTAATCAGCCCCAGCATTTT
CDR3: CAWSQISGTGVNQPQHF

size: .
J: TRBJ2-7
V: TRBV28
D: .
DNA: TGTGCCAGCAGTCCCTCATTCCCATCGGGCGAGCAGTACTTC
CDR3: CASSPSFPSGEQYF

size: once
J: TRBJ2-1
V: TRBV10-3
D: TRBD2
DNA: TGTGCCATCACAGAGCGGGAGGGATACAATGAGCAGTTCTTC
CDR3: CAITEREGYNEQFF

size: .
J: TRBJ2-7
V: TRBV6-2/TRBV6-3
D: .
DNA: TGTGCCAGCAGTGCCAGATCCTACGAGCAGTACTTC
CDR3: CASSARSYEQYF

size: .
J: TRBJ1-6
V: TRBV6-5
D: .
DNA: TGTGCCAGCAGTTACTTAAGGGGGAAGGATTCACCCCTCCACTTT
CDR3: CASSYLRGKDSPLHF

size: .
J: TRBJ1-2
V: TRBV30
D: .
DNA: TGTGCCTGGCGACTTACAGGGAGAGACTATGGCTACACCTTC
CDR3: CAWRLTGRDYGYTF

size: .
J: TRBJ2-3
V: TRBV21-1
D: .
DNA: TGTGCCAGCAGACAGGGGGCCGCAGATACGCAGTATTTT
CDR3: CASRQGAADTQYF

size: .
J: TRBJ1-4
V: TRBV6-1
D: TRBD1
DNA: TGTGCCAGCAGTGAAACCTTGACAGGGAGAGGTGAAAAACTGTTTTTT
CDR3: CASSETLTGRGEKLFF

size: .
J: TRBJ2-2
V: TRBV6-4
D: TRBD1
DNA: TGTGCCAGCAGTGACCAATACGGGTCAGGGGGTCCTCACACCGGGGAGCTGTTTTTT
CDR3: CASSDQYGSGGPHTGELFF

size: .
J: TRBJ2-7
V: TRBV29-1
D: TRBD1
DNA: TGCAGCGTAAGGACAGGCGGGTCCTACGAGCAGTACTTC
CDR3: CSVRTGGSYEQYF

size: .
J: TRBJ2-1
V: TRBV7-3
D: .
DNA: TGTGCCAGCAGCTTCGGACTCCAATCCTCCAATGAGCAGTTCTTC
CDR3: CASSFGLQSSNEQFF

size: .
J: TRBJ2-5
V: TRBV6-5
D: .
DNA: TGTGCCAGCGGACTTATAGGAGCGGAGACCCAGTACTTC
CDR3: CASGLIGAETQYF